The 23 T cell receptor beta chains below come from one sample, sequenced in a study of blood T cells in healthy people across ages. For the second PCR, which ran for roughly 6 to 12 cycles, a sample-barcoded 5' primer and a J-beta primer mix were used. TCRdb called the 5' RACE reads again in MiXCR, with one record for every CDR3 protein. The table records hundreds of thousands of distinct CDR3 sequences, just over 55% of them present only once. Source material: blood. These receptors were collected from a man aged 40-49 years in good health.

A single count supports this clonotype. The chain has TRBV7-2 and TRBJ2-1, with 12 bases aligning to TRBD1. The CDR3 runs 15 residues. Germline CDR1 reads SGHTA; CDR2 reads FQGNSA. V lost 4 bases and J lost 8; bases outside the gene matches: 6. DNA for the CDR3: TGTGCCAGCAGCTCCGGGACAGGGGGCCGGGATGAGCAGTTCTTC. Translated: CASSSGTGGRDEQFF.

The gene calls are TRBV15 and TRBJ1-2, with D possibly being TRBD1 (5 bases). CDR3 size: 14 residues. The V end was cut by 9 bases, the J end by 3 bases, with 17 bases between. Germline V gene sequence: CDR1 LNHNV, CDR2 YYDKDF (reference sequence). CDR3 sequence: CATTAGGNYYGYTF. Written as DNA, the CDR3 is TGTGCCACTACCGCCGGGGGGAACTACTATGGCTACACCTTC.

The CDR3 is CASSAGPSTDTQYF. CDR3 bases: TGTGCCAGCAGCGCGGGACCGAGCACAGATACGCAGTATTTT. The chain links TRBV7-2 to TRBJ2-3, with a weak D call TRBD2 (6 bases). The germline gives CDR1 SGHTA, CDR2 FQGNSA. V gave up 5 bases and J gave up 0 bases, with 9 bases separating them. This CDR3 is 14 amino acids long.

This clonotype was observed a few times. This sequence joins TRBV6-2 or TRBV6-3 and TRBJ1-2; unclear D gene. Trimming cost V 0 bases and J 5 bases, with 16 bases left between them. CDR3 size: 16 residues. Germline V gene data show CDR1 as MNHEY and CDR2 as SVGEGT. The CDR3 loop reads CASSYSILPGPYGYTF. CDR3 coding DNA: TGTGCCAGCAGTTACTCGATTTTACCGGGCCCGTATGGCTACACCTTC.

The chain has TRBV27 and TRBJ2-3; 9 bases agree with TRBD2. From germline, CDR1 is MNHEY and CDR2 SMNVEV (reference sequence). This CDR3 comprises 19 residues. With V trimmed by 4 bases and J by 4 bases, 18 bases remained unmatched. The CDR3 coding sequence is TGTGCCAGCAGTTCTTCCCTTGATGATAGCGGGAGTAGCGCAGATACGCAGTATTTT. Translating it yields CASSSSLDDSGSSADTQYF.

CDR3 sequence reads: CASGLGRTPETQYF. The CDR3 DNA reads as TGTGCTAGTGGTTTGGGGCGGACCCCAGAGACCCAGTACTTC. The chain recombines TRBV12-5 with TRBJ2-5; D is unresolved. V shed 1 base and J shed 4 bases, with 10 bases lying between them. CDR3 length: 14 residues. Germline loops: CDR1 LGHNT, CDR2 FRNRAP.

Only one count was recorded for this clonotype. V usage is TRBV7-2 and J usage is TRBJ2-3, with D hard to call. V lost 3 bases and J lost 1, with 11 bases in between. This CDR3 spans 15 amino acids. The V gene's germline CDR1 is SGHTA and CDR2 FQGNSA. CDR3 sequence reads: CASSFRTQGTDTQYF. In DNA form, the CDR3 reads TGTGCCAGCAGCTTTCGGACCCAGGGCACAGATACGCAGTATTTT.

This rearrangement joins TRBV20-1 to TRBJ2-3, with 12 bases that match TRBD2. V trimming: 5 bases; J trimming: 4 bases; junction bases outside the gene matches: 7. CDR3 length: 15 amino acids. Germline V gene lookup returns CDR1 DFQATT and CDR2 SNEGSKA (reference sequence). This CDR3 is CSAGPSGRESDTQYF. In nucleotides, the CDR3 is TGCAGTGCTGGACCTAGCGGGAGGGAGTCAGATACGCAGTATTTT.

The chain links TRBV7-2 to TRBJ2-6; possibly TRBD1 or TRBD2 for D (6 bases each). The CDR3 covers 20 residues. Germline values: CDR1 SGHTA, CDR2 FQGNSA. Trimming took 2 bases from V and 0 from J, leaving 20 bases between them. In DNA, the CDR3 is TGTGCCAGCAGCTTAAGGTTCAGGGGCGGGGTAAACTCTGGGGCCAACGTCCTGACTTTC. It codes for CASSLRFRGGVNSGANVLTF.

The table lists this clonotype with a few counts. V gene TRBV7-2 combines with J gene TRBJ2-6; 7 bases map to TRBD1. The length of the CDR3 is 19 residues. Germline V gene sequence: CDR1 SGHTA, CDR2 FQGNSA. V lost 4 bases and J lost 4; bases outside the gene matches: 16. The CDR3 loop reads CASSSGQVETLGGANVLTF. The CDR3, as DNA: TGTGCCAGCAGCTCAGGACAGGTAGAAACTCTGGGCGGGGCCAACGTCCTGACTTTC.

The chain recombines TRBV3-1 with TRBJ2-1; 10 nucleotides align to TRBD2. In germline, CDR1 is LGHDT, CDR2 YNNKEL (reference sequence). The CDR3 length is 16 residues. The ends lost 0 bases at V and 6 bases at J; junction bases unmatched: 5. CDR3 sequence: CASSQDSSGSANEQFF. Here the CDR3 DNA reads TGTGCCAGCAGCCAAGATTCTAGCGGGAGTGCCAATGAGCAGTTCTTC.

The chain links TRBV19 to TRBJ2-7; 13 nucleotides line up with TRBD2. Germline trimming cut 8 bases from V and 2 bases from J; bases unmatched to any gene: 9. Germline CDR1 is LNHDA and CDR2 is SQIVND (reference sequence). This CDR3 has 16 amino acids. The CDR3 spells CASSGTSGKVPYEQYF. DNA of the CDR3: TGTGCCAGTTCCGGGACTAGCGGGAAAGTTCCCTACGAGCAGTACTTC.

The chain recombines TRBV20-1 with TRBJ2-7, with D tentatively TRBD1 (5 bases). The better agreement between TRBJ2-5 and the DNA end casts doubt on the J call. This CDR3 spans 15 amino acids. Looked up from germline, CDR1 is DFQATT and CDR2 is SNEGSKA (reference sequence). In nucleotides, the CDR3 is TGCAGTGCTATCCCTCGGACATCCATCCGGGAGACCCAGTACTTC. This encodes CSAIPRTSIRETQYF.

The rearrangement joins TRBV4-3 to TRBJ2-1; D is unclear. Germline loops: CDR1 LGHNA, CDR2 YSLEER. The CDR3 is 14 residues long. Trimming took off 1 base at V and 10 bases at J, with 14 bases between the two ends. The CDR3 coding sequence is TGCGCCAGCAGCCAAGTTGGCTCCCTTATGGAGCAGTTCTTC. Translation gives CASSQVGSLMEQFF.

This sequence joins TRBV7-6 and TRBJ2-2, with D unclear. The germline gives CDR1 SGHVS, CDR2 FNYEAQ. The CDR3 has 15 residues. Trimming pared 1 base from V and 6 bases from J, leaving 12 bases between. The CDR3 region is CASSLVKGEAGELFF. The CDR3 DNA follows: TGTGCCAGCAGCTTAGTGAAGGGTGAGGCCGGGGAGCTGTTTTTT.

The V gene is TRBV27, the J gene TRBJ1-6, with 7 bases aligning to TRBD1. CDR3 size: 14 residues. Trimming took 6 bases from V and 14 from J; bases not matched to a gene: 13. The germline V gene has CDR1 MNHEY and CDR2 SMNVEV (reference sequence). The CDR3 DNA sequence: TGTGCCAGCAGGTTGGACAGGCGGAGGGGGACCCTCCACTTT. As protein: CASRLDRRRGTLHF.

This rearrangement joins TRBV11-3 to TRBJ1-2; 9 nucleotides line up with TRBD1. The CDR3 length is 17 residues. Germline CDR1 is SGHNT and CDR2 is YENEEA. Trimming at V came to 3 bases and at J to 4 bases, leaving 12 bases not matched to a gene. CDR3 bases: TGTGCCAGCAGCTTCGGGGCGGACAGGGGACCCCCCTATGGCTACACCTTC. Protein: CASSFGADRGPPYGYTF.

V is TRBV20-1 and J is TRBJ2-1; TRBD2 aligns across 8 bases. V dropped 7 bases and J dropped 2; count of bases not matched to a gene: 7. This CDR3 comprises 14 residues. Germline lookup yields CDR1 DFQATT and CDR2 SNEGSKA (reference sequence). This CDR3 reads CSVGGRGAYNEQFF. The CDR3 DNA reads as TGCAGTGTGGGCGGGCGGGGGGCCTACAATGAGCAGTTCTTC.

The J gene is TRBJ2-7, the V gene TRBV7-2; 7 positions match TRBD2. Trimming cost V 0 bases and J 2 bases; bases outside gene matches: 4. This CDR3 contains 15 residues. CDR1 SGHTA and CDR2 FQGNSA come from the germline V gene. The chain's CDR3 is CASSLAGGPPYEQYF. In nucleotides, the CDR3 is TGTGCCAGCAGCTTAGCGGGAGGGCCCCCCTACGAGCAGTACTTC.

The chain carries TRBV7-3 and TRBJ2-1; D remains ambiguous. CDR1 is SGHTA and CDR2 is FQGTGA in the germline V gene. The CDR3 is 15 amino acids. V was clipped by 0 bases and J by 9 bases, with 15 bases between them. CDR3 DNA: TGTGCCAGCAGCTTAACCCCGGTCCTCTCGGCTGAGCAGTTCTTC. This encodes CASSLTPVLSAEQFF.

The rearrangement uses TRBV18 and TRBJ2-5, with D unresolved. V was trimmed by 3 bases and J by 5 bases, leaving 19 bases between them. CDR1 is KGHSH, CDR2 LQKENI, per germline. The CDR3 totals 16 residues. The CDR3 DNA reads as TGTGCCAGCTCACCTACCGCGCGCGGATTTCGGGAGACCCAGTACTTC. Protein: CASSPTARGFRETQYF.

This clonotype has ten or more counts. The CDR3 region has the DNA TGTGCCAGCAGTTTATTCGGAGGGGGTACAGGGGGCTACACCTTC. Translated: CASSLFGGGTGGYTF. This chain connects TRBV27 to TRBJ1-2; possibly TRBD1 for D (6 bases). The CDR3 spans 15 residues. With 1 base removed from V and 8 bases from J, the gap between germline ends came to 17 bases. Germline V gene lookup returns CDR1 MNHEY and CDR2 SMNVEV (reference sequence).

V gene TRBV20-1 combines with J gene TRBJ2-3, with D possibly being TRBD1 or TRBD2 (5 bases each). The CDR3 runs 14 residues. V lost 1 base to trimming and J lost 5 bases, with 13 bases between them. Germline lookup yields CDR1 DFQATT and CDR2 SNEGSKA (reference sequence). The CDR3 region is CSARGAPGGDTQYF. CDR3 sequence (DNA): TGCAGTGCTAGAGGTGCCCCTGGGGGAGATACGCAGTATTTT.